What follows are 2 T cell receptor beta chains derived from one specimen sequenced in a study of T cells in Graves' hyperthyroidism and ophthalmopathy. Authors of the study amplified TCR beta CDR3 regions from RNA transcripts. Primed by the HTBI set, a first-round RT-PCR was run on the TCR CDR3. TCRdb passed the multiplex PCR reads through MiXCR, listing each CDR3 protein once. The table records 450,000 to 600,000 distinct CDR3 sequences, 12% to 15% of them present only once. Source material: blood. The receptor set was obtained from a woman between 35 and 50 years old with Graves' hyperthyroidism.

As concerns this clonotype: The conserved phenylalanine or tryptophan normally closing the CDR3 is absent here, so this likely arose from a read error. The rearrangement links TRBV7-3 to TRBJ2-3, with TRBD1 identical over 9 bases. The CDR3 consists of 14 residues. J lost 3 bases, V lost 4 bases, and 2 bases had no gene match. Germline V lookup: CDR1 SGHTA, CDR2 FQGTGA. In DNA form, the CDR3 reads TGTGCCAGCAGCTCCGGACAGGGGACAGATACGCAGTATCTT. It translates to CASSSGQGTDTQYL.

This clonotype has a count of ten or more. CDR3 DNA sequence: TGTGCCAGCAGCCAATGGATAAATCCCTACAATGAGCAGTTCTTC. Translating it yields CASSQWINPYNEQFF. The gene calls are TRBV3-1 and TRBJ2-1; no clear D. Germline CDR1 and CDR2: LGHDT and YNNKEL (reference sequence). The CDR3 has 15 amino acids. Trimming left V 2 bases short and J 2 bases short, with 10 bases between.